In this sample, the clone carrying this TCR beta chain turned up many times. This sample is drawn from a study of T cells in Graves' hyperthyroidism and ophthalmopathy. TCR beta CDR3 sequences were amplified from RNA transcripts. The primer set for the first-round RT-PCR of the TCR CDR3 was HTBI. TCRdb redid the calling of the multiplex PCR reads with MiXCR, one entry per CDR3 protein. The table shows more than 150,000 distinct CDR3 sequences, with 15% to 20% occurring only once. CDR3 length: 13 residues. V lost 7 bases and J 5 bases, leaving 15 bases between the germline ends. CDR1 and CDR2 (germline): SGHTA, FQGTGA.

This TCR was recovered from a woman aged 45-65 years with Graves' hyperthyroidism. V usage is TRBV7-3 and J usage is TRBJ2-7; D ambiguous. Sequences were obtained from blood. The CDR3 DNA reads as TGTGCCAGCACCCTCTCTAGGAAGAACGAGCAGTACTTC. Protein sequence: CASTLSRKNEQYF.